This T cell receptor beta chain was retrieved from a study of CD8 T cells in Susac syndrome. V lost 5 bases and J 10 bases, leaving 12 bases between the germline ends. There are 12 residues in the CDR3. Germline CDR1 is MDHEN and CDR2 is SYDVKM. Reverse transcription of about 0.45 to 1 ug RNA was performed with random hexamers. TCRdb processed the immunoSEQ multiplex PCR reads anew with MiXCR; each CDR3 protein has one entry. The sample records 71,000 or so distinct CDR3 sequences, 90% to 95% being singletons. The origin of this receptor is a human donor with Susac syndrome. The specimen was CD4+ T cells from PBMCs. The rearrangement joins TRBV28 to TRBJ1-5; D possibly corresponds to TRBD1 (5 bases). This chain's CDR3 is CASSLLTVPQHF. The CDR3 DNA sequence: TGTGCCAGCAGTCTTTTGACAGTCCCCCAGCATTTT.